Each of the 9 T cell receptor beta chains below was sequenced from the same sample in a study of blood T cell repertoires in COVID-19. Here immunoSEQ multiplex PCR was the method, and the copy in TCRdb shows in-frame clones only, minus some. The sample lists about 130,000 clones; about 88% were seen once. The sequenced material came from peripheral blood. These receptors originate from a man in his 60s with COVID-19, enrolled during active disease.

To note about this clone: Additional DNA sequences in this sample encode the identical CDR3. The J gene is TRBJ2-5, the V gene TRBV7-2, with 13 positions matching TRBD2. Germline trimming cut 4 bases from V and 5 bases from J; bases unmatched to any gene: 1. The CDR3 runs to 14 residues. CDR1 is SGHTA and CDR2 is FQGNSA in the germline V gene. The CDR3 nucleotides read TGTGCCAGCAGCTGGACTAGCGGGAGCGAGACCCAGTACTTC. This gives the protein CASSWTSGSETQYF.

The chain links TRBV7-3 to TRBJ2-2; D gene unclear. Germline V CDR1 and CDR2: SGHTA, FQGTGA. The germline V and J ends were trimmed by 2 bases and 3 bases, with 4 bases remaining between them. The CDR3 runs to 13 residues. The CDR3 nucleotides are TGTGCCAGCAGCTTATCGTACACCGGGGAGCTGTTTTTT. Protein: CASSLSYTGELFF. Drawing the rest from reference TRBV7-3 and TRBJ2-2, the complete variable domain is GAGVSQTPSNKVTEKGKYVELRCDPISGHTALYWYRQSLGQGPEFLIYFQGTGAADDSGLPNDRFFAVRPEGSVSTLKIQRTERGDSAVYLCASSLSYTGELFFGEGSRLTVL.

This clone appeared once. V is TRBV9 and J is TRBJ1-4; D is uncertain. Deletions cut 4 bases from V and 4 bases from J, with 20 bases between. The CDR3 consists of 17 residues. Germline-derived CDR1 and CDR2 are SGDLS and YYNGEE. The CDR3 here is CASSKKEVWQNNEKLFF. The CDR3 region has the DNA TGTGCCAGCAGCAAAAAAGAAGTGTGGCAGAATAATGAAAAACTGTTTTTT.

This chain's CDR3 is CASSSGVNTEAFF. CDR3 in DNA: TGTGCCAGCAGCTCGGGAGTGAACACTGAAGCTTTCTTT. The V gene is TRBV7-2, the J gene TRBJ1-1; D call uncertain. The CDR3 has 13 amino acids. V was cut by 4 bases and J by 0 bases, with 6 bases left in between. Germline-derived CDR1 and CDR2 are SGHTA and FQGNSA.

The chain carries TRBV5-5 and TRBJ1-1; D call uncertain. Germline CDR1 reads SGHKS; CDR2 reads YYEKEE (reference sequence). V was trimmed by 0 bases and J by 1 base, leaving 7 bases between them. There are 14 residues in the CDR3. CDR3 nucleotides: TGTGCCAGCAGCTTGGTCTCAGGGAACACTGAAGCTTTCTTT. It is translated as CASSLVSGNTEAFF.

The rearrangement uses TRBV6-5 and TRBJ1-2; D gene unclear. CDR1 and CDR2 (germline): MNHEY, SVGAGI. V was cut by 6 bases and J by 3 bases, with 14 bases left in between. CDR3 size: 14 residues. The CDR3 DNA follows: TGTGCCAGCAGCGGAGGGAGTCTGGACTATGGCTACACCTTC. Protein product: CASSGGSLDYGYTF.

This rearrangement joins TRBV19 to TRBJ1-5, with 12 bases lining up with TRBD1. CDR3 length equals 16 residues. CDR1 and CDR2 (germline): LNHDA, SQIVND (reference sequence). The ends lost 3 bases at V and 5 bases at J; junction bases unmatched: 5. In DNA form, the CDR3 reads TGTGCCAGTAGTATTCGGGGGACAGGGGGCGATCAGCCCCAGCATTTT. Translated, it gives CASSIRGTGGDQPQHF.

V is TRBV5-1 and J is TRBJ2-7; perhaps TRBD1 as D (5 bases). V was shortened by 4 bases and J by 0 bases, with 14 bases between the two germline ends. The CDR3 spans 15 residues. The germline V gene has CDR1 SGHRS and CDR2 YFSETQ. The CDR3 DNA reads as TGCGCCAGCAGCGGGGCCAGGTTGAGCTCCTACGAGCAGTACTTC. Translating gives CASSGARLSSYEQYF.

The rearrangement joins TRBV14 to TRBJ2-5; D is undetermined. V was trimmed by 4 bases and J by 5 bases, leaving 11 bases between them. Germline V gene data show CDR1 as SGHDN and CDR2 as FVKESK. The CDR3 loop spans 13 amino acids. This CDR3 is CASSRAVEETQYF. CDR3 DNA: TGTGCCAGCAGCCGCGCGGTGGAGGAGACCCAGTACTTC. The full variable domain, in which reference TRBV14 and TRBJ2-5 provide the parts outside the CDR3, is EAGVTQFPSHSVIEKGQTVTLRCDPISGHDNLYWYRRVMGKEIKFLLHFVKESKQDESGMPNNRFLAERTGGTYSTLKVQPAELEDSGVYFCASSRAVEETQYFGPGTRLLVL.